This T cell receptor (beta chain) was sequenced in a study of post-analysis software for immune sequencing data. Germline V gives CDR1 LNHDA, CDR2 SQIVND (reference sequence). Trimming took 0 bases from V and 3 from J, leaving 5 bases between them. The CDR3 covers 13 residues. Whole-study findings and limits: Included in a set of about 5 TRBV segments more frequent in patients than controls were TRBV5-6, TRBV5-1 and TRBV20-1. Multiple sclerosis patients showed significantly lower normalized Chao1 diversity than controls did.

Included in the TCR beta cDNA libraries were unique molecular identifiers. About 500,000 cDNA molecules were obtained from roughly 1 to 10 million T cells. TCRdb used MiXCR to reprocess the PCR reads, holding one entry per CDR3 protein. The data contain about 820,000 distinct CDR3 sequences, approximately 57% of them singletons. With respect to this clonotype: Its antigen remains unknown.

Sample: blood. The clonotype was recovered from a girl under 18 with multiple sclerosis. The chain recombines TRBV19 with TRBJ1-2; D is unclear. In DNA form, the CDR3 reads TGTGCCAGTAGTATAGAGGGCTACTATGGCTACACCTTC. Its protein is CASSIEGYYGYTF.